These T cell receptor beta chains were read from a single sample in a study of identical twins. TCRdb used MiXCR to reprocess the 5' RACE reads, holding one entry per CDR3 protein. The data hold roughly 630,000 distinct CDR3 sequences, with 7.1% observed a single time. This sample was also put to use in a study of yellow fever vaccine responses in identical twins.

What was sequenced was PBMCs. These receptors came from a woman aged 18-35 years in good health. The CDR3 runs from the conserved cysteine through the conserved F or W. D genes are given only for firm matches. Some rows have no size entry. The others give once, few or many, or a class for an expanded clone.

j_call v_call clone_size d_call cdr3_nt cdr3_aa
TRBJ2-3 TRBV15 many . TGTGCCACCAGCAGAGCGGGGGCTTCACCAACAGATACGCAGTATTTT CATSRAGASPTDTQYF
TRBJ1-6 TRBV5-7 few TRBD1 TGTGCCAGCAGTCCCACCGGGACAGGGGGCAATTCACCCCTCCACTTT CASSPTGTGGNSPLHF
TRBJ2-3 TRBV11-2 few TRBD2 TGTGCCAGCAGGGGAACTAGCGAGGGGCCCACAGATACGCAGTATTTT CASRGTSEGPTDTQYF
TRBJ2-1 TRBV7-9 few . TGTGCCAGCAGCTACCGCCCCAGTGAGCAGTTCTTC CASSYRPSEQFF
TRBJ2-1 TRBV5-4 . TRBD2 TGTGACAGCAGCTCAAGCGGGGGCCGTTACAATGAGCAGTTCTTC CDSSSSGGRYNEQFF
TRBJ2-3 TRBV7-9 . . TGTGCCAGCAGCTCCCCCGGGGACACCTTCACAGATACGCAGTATTTT CASSSPGDTFTDTQYF
TRBJ1-4 TRBV29-1 many . TGCAGCGTTGACGGGCAGGGCTCTGAAAAACTGTTTTTT CSVDGQGSEKLFF
TRBJ1-1 TRBV12-3/TRBV12-4 few TRBD1 TGTGCCAGCAGTTCGTGGACAGGGGGTGGCACTGAAGCTTTCTTT CASSSWTGGGTEAFF
TRBJ2-5 TRBV7-8 . TRBD2 TGTGCCAGCAGCCCAACCCGACTAGCGGGAACCCTGCAAGAGACCCAGTACTTC CASSPTRLAGTLQETQYF
TRBJ2-3 TRBV9 many . TGTGCCAGCAGCGGGCATACGCAGTATTTT CASSGHTQYF
TRBJ2-5 TRBV12-3/TRBV12-4 many TRBD1 TGTGCCAGCAGGGGGACAGGGGGGCAAGAGACCCAGTACTTC CASRGTGGQETQYF
TRBJ2-1 TRBV12-3/TRBV12-4 many TRBD2 TGTGCCAGCAGCTTCGGACTAGCGGGATACAATGAGCAGTTCTTC CASSFGLAGYNEQFF
TRBJ2-1 TRBV18 . TRBD1 TGTGCCAGCTCACAAAAGGTCGGGACAGCCCCTTCGTACAATGAGCAGTTCTTC CASSQKVGTAPSYNEQFF